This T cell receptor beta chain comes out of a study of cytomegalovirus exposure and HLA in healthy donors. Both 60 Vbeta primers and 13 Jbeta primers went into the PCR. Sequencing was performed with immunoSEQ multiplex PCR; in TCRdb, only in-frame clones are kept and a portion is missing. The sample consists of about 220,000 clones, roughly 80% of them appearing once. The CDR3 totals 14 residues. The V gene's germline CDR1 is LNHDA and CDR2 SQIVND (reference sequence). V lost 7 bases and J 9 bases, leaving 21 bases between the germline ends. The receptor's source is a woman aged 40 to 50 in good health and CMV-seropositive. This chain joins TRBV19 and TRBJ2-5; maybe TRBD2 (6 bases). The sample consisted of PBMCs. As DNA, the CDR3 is TGTGCCAGTACGGCCACGGGATCTACGGGGGCCCAGTACTTC. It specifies CASTATGSTGAQYF.